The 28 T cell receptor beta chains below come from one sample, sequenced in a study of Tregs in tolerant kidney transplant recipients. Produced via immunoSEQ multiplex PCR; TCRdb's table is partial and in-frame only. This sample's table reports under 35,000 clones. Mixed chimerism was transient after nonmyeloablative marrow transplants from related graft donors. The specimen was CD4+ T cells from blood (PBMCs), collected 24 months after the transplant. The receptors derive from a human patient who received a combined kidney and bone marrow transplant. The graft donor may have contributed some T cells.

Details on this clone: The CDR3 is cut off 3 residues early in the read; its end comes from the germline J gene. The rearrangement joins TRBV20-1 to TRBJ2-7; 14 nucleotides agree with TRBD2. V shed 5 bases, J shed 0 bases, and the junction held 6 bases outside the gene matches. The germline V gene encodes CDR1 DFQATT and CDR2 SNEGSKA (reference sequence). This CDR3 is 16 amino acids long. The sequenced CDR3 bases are TGCAGTGCTCCGGGACTAGCGGGAGACAACTCCTACGAG. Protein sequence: CSAPGLAGDNSYE. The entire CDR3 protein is CSAPGLAGDNSYEQYF.

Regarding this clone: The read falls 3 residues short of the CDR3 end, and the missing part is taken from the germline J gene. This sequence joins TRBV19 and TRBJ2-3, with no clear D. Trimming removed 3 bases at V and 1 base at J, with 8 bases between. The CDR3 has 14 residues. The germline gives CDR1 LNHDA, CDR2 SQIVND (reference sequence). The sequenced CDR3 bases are TGTGCCAGTAGTATGAGACAAGGCACAGATACG. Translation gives CASSMRQGTDT. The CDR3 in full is CASSMRQGTDTQYF.

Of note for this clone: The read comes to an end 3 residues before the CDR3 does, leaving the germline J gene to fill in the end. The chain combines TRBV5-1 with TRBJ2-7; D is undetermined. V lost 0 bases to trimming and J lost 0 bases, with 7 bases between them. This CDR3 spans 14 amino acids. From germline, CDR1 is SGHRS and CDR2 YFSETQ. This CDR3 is CASSLAGYSYEQYF. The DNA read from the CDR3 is TGCGCCAGCAGCTTGGCCGGTTACTCCTACGAG.

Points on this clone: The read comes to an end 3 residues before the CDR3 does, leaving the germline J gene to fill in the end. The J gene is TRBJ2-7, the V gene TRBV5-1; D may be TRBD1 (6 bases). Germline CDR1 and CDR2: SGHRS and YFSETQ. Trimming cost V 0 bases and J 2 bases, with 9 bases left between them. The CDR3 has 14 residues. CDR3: CASSLGDITYEQYF. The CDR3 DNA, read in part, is TGCGCCAGCAGCTTGGGGGACATTACCTACGAG.

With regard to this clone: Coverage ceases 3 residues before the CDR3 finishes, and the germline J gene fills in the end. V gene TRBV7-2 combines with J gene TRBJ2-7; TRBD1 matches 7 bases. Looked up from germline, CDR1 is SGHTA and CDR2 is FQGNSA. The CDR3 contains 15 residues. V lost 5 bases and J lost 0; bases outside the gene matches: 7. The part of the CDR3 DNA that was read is TGTGCCAGCAGCGTACAGGGGTGGGACTCCTACGAG. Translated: CASSVQGWDSYE. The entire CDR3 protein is CASSVQGWDSYEQYF.

CDR3 DNA (partial): TGCAGTGCGAGGAGAGTGGGACTAGATATCGGGGAG. This gives the protein CSARRVGLDIGE. The whole CDR3 sequence is CSARRVGLDIGELFF. V is TRBV20-1 and J is TRBJ2-2; 8 bases line up with TRBD2. The observed sequence ends 3 residues before the CDR3 terminus, with the missing tail filled in from the germline J gene. This CDR3 is 15 amino acids long. V lost 6 bases to trimming and J lost 7 bases; unmatched junction nucleotides: 13. Germline CDR1 is DFQATT and CDR2 is SNEGSKA (reference sequence).

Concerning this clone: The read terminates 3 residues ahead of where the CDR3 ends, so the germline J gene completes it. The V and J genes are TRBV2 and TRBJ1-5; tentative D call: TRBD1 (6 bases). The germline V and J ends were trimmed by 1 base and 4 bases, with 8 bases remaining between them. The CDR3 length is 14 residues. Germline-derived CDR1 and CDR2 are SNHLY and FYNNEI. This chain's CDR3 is CASSEVDRNQPQHF. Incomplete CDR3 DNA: TGTGCCAGCAGTGAAGTGGACAGAAATCAGCCC.

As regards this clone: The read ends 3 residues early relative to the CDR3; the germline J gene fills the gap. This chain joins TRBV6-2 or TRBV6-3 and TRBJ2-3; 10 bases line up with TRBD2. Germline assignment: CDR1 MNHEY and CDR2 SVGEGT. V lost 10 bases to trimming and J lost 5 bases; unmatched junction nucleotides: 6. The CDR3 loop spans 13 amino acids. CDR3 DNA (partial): TGTGCCACCGCTAGCGGGAGAGGAGATACG. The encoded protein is CATASGRGDT. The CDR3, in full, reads CATASGRGDTQYF.

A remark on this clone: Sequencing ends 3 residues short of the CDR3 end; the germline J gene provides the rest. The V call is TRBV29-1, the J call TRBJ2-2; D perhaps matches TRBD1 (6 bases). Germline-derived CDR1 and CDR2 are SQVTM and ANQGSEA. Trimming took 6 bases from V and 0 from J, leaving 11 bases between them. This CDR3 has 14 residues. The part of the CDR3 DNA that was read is TGCAGCGTCCCAGGGGCATCGAACACCGGGGAG. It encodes CSVPGASNTGE. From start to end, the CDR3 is CSVPGASNTGELFF.

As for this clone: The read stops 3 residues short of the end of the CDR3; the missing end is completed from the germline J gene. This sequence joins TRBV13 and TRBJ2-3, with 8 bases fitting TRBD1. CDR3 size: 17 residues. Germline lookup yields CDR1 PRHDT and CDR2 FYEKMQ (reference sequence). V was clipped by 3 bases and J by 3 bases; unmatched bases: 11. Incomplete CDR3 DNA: TGTGCCAGCAGCTTGGGTAGGACAGGGAAAGGGACAGATACG. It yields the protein CASSLGRTGKGTDT. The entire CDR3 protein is CASSLGRTGKGTDTQYF.

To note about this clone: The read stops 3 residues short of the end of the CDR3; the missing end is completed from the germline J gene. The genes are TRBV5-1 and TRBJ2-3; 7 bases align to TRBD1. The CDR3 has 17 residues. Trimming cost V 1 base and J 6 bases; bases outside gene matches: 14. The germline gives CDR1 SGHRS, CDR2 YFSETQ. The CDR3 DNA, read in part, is TGCGCCAGCAGCTTGTCTGACAGGACAGGCCCCGCGGATACG. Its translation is CASSLSDRTGPADT. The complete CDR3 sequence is CASSLSDRTGPADTQYF.

CDR3 loop: CSGRPSLNQPQHF. Partial CDR3 DNA: TGCAGTGGCAGGCCTTCCTTAAATCAGCCC. The V call is TRBV20-1, the J call TRBJ1-5; D is ambiguous. The read is 3 residues too short to cover the CDR3 end, so that end is filled in from the germline J gene. In germline, CDR1 is DFQATT, CDR2 SNEGSKA (reference sequence). This CDR3 spans 13 amino acids. Between the trimmed V and J ends, which lost 7 bases and 4 bases, there was a span of 14 bases.

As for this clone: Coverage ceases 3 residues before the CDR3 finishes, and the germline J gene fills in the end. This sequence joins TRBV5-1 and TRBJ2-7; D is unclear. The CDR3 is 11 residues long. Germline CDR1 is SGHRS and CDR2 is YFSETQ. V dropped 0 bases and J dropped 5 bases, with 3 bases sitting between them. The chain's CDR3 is CASSLADEQYF. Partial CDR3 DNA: TGCGCCAGCAGCTTGGCTGACGAG.

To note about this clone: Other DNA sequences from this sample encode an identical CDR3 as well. CDR3 region: CSARTGGNEKLFF. The sequenced CDR3 bases are TGCAGTGCTAGGACAGGGGGAAATGAAAAA. The J gene is TRBJ1-4, the V gene TRBV20-1; 9 bases line up with TRBD1. The read falls 3 residues short of the CDR3 end, and the missing part is taken from the germline J gene. Germline V gene sequence: CDR1 DFQATT, CDR2 SNEGSKA (reference sequence). This CDR3 spans 13 amino acids. V shed 3 bases and J 5 bases; nucleotides not matched to a gene: 1.

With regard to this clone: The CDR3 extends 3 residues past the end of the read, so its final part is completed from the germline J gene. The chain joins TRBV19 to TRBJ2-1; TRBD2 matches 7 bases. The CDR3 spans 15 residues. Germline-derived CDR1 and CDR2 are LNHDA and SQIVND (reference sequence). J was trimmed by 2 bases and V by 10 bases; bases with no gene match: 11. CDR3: CATRRPSGTYNEQFF. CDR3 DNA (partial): TGTGCCACCCGTCGCCCCAGCGGGACCTACAATGAG.

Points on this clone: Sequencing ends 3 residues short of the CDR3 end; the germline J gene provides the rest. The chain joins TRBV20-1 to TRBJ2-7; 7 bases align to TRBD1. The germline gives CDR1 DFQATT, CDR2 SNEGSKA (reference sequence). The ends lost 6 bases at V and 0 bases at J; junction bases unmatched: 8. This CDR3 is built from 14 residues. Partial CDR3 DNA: TGCAGTGCCTCGGGACAGATCTTCTCCTACGAG. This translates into CSASGQIFSYE. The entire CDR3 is CSASGQIFSYEQYF.

The CDR3 bases that were read are TGTGCCAGCATCAGAAAACCGGGACAGGGCTCCTACGAG. Translated: CASIRKPGQGSYE. The CDR3 as a whole reads CASIRKPGQGSYEQYF. The J gene is TRBJ2-7, the V gene TRBV6-2 or TRBV6-3, with 9 bases matching TRBD1. The read finishes 3 residues shy of the CDR3 end, and the germline J gene is used to complete it. There are 16 residues in the CDR3. After removal of 7 bases from V and 0 bases from J, the junction contained 10 bases not matched to a gene. Per germline, CDR1 MNHEY and CDR2 SVGEGT.

The CDR3 loop is CASTYSETQYF. The CDR3 DNA, read in part, is TGTGCCAGCACCTACTCGGAGACC. The V and J genes are TRBV2 and TRBJ2-5; D is ambiguous. The sequenced fragment ends 3 residues before the CDR3 boundary, so the rest is inferred from the germline J gene. The V gene lost 7 bases and the J gene lost 5 bases, with 8 bases spanning the gap. Germline V lookup: CDR1 SNHLY, CDR2 FYNNEI. The CDR3 loop spans 11 amino acids.

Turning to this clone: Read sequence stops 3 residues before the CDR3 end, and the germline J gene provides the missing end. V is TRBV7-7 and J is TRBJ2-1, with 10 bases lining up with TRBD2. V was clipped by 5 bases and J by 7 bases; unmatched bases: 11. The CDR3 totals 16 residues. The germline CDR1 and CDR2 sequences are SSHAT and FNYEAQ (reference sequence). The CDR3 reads CASSPSGGGGENEQFF. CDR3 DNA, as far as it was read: TGTGCCAGCAGCCCCAGCGGGGGGGGTGGTGAGAATGAG. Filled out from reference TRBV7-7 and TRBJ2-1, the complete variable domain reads GAGVSQSPRYKVTKRGQDVTLRCDPISSHATLYWYQQALGQGPEFLTYFNYEAQPDKSGLPSDRFSAERPEGSISTLTIQRTEQRDSAMYRCASSPSGGGGENEQFFGPGTRLTVL.

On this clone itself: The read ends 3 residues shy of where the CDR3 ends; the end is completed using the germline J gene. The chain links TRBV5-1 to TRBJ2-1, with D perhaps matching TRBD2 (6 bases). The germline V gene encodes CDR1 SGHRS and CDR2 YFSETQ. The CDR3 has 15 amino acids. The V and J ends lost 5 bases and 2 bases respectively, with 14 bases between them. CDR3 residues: CASRPTGDPYNEQFF. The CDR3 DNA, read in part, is TGCGCCAGCAGGCCGACGGGGGACCCCTACAATGAG.

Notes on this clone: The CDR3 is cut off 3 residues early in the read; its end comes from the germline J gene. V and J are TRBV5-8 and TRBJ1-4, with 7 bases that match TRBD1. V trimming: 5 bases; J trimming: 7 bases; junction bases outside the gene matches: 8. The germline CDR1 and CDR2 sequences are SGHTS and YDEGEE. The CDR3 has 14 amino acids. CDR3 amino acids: CASRSDRLGEKLFF. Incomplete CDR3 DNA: TGTGCCAGCAGATCGGACAGGTTGGGTGAAAAA.

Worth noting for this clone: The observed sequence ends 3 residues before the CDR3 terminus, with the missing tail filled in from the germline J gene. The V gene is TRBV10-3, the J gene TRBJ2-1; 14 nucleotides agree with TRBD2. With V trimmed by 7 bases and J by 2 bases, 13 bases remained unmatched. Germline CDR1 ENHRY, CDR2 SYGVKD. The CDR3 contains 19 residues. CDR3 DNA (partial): TGTGCCATCAAGAGCTCCGGGACTAGCGGGAGAAGTACCTACAATGAG. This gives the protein CAIKSSGTSGRSTYNE. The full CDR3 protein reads CAIKSSGTSGRSTYNEQFF.

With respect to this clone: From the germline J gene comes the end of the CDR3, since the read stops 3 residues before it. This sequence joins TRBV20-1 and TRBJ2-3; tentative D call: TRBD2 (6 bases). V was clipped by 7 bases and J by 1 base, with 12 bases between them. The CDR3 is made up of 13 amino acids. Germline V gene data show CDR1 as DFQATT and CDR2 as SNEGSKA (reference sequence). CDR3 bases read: TGCAGTGAAACGGGACTGGGCACAGATACG. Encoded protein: CSETGLGTDT. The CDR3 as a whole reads CSETGLGTDTQYF.

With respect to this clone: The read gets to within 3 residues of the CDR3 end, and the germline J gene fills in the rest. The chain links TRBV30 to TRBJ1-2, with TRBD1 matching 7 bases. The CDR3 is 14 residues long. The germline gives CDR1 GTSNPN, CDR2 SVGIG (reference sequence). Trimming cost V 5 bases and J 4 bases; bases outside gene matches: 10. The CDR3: CAWQTGRGSYGYTF. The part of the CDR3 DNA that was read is TGTGCCTGGCAGACAGGGCGAGGGTCCTATGGC.

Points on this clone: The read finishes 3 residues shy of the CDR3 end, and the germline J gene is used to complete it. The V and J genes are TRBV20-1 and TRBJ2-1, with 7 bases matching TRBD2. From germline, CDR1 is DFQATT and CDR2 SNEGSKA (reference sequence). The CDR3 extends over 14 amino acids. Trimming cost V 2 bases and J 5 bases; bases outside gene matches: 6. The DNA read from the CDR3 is TGCAGTGCTAGACCGAGCGGGGTCCACAATGAG. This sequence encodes CSARPSGVHNE. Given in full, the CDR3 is CSARPSGVHNEQFF.

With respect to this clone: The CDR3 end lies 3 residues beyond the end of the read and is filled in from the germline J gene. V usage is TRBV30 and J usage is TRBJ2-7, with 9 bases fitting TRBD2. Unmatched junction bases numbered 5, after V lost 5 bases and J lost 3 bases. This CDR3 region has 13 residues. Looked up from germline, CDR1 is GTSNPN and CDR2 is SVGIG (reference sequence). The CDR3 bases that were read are TGTGCCTGGGTCCCAGCGGGAGGCTACGAG. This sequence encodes CAWVPAGGYE. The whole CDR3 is CAWVPAGGYEQYF.

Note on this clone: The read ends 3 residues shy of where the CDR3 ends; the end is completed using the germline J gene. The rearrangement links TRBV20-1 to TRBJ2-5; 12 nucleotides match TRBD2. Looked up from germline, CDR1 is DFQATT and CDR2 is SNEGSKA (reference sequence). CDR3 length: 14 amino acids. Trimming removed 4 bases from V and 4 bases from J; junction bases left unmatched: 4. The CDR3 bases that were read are TGCAGTGCTACCCGACTAGCGGGAGCAGAGACC. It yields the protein CSATRLAGAET. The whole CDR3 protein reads CSATRLAGAETQYF.

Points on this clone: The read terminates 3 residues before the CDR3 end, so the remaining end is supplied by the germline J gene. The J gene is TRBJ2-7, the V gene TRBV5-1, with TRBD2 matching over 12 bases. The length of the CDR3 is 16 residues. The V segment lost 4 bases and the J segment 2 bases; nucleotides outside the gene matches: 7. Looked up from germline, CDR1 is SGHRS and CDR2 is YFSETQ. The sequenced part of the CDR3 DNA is TGCGCCAGCAGCGCGACTAGCGGGAGAGGGACCTACGAG. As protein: CASSATSGRGTYE. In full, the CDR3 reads CASSATSGRGTYEQYF.